This T cell receptor beta chain derives from a study of Ad26.COV2.S vaccination and SARS-CoV-2 variants. V lost 1 base and J lost 2, with 8 bases in between. This CDR3 comprises 14 residues. Germline CDR1 is SGHVS and CDR2 is FQNEAQ. The data were produced by immunoSEQ multiplex PCR, yet TCRdb's version contains in-frame clones alone and is incomplete. The sample contains about 350,000 clones, approximately 85% of which appear only once. Regarding this clone: The same CDR3 also results from other DNA sequences found in this sample.

Stated treatment: over 15 received Ad26.COV2.S at low or high dose, single or two shots; about 5 received placebo; per-sample allocation not given. The samples were gathered on day 63 after the first injection of vaccine or placebo. This receptor was identified in a person between 18 and 65 years old who received the Ad26.COV2.S COVID-19 vaccine or a placebo. The source was peripheral blood, collected in a trial of Ad26.COV2.S vaccine versus placebo. The rearrangement links TRBV7-8 to TRBJ1-1; D is unresolved. CDR3 sequence: CASSLVGGNTEAFF. The CDR3 DNA reads as TGTGCCAGCAGCTTAGTTGGAGGAAACACTGAAGCTTTCTTT.